A single sample gave rise to the 7 T cell receptor beta chains below, sequenced in a study of blood T cell repertoires in COVID-19. Repertoires were generated with immunoSEQ multiplex PCR, while TCRdb's copy carries only in-frame clones and drops some. The table records some 90,000 clones, around 80% of them present only once. The source material was peripheral blood. Receptors were obtained from a human donor in a cohort sampled during active COVID-19.

The chain uses TRBV9 and TRBJ1-1, with D maybe TRBD1 (5 bases). The CDR3 has 13 residues. V lost 5 bases and J lost 6, with 14 bases in between. Germline-derived CDR1 and CDR2 are SGDLS and YYNGEE. For the CDR3, the DNA is TGTGCCAGCAGTTCGGTGGCGGGGGCTGAAGCTTTCTTT. It is translated as CASSSVAGAEAFF.

The chain has TRBV7-8 and TRBJ1-3; D is perhaps TRBD1 (6 bases). V was cut by 5 bases and J by 5 bases, with 13 bases left in between. There are 14 residues in the CDR3. In germline, CDR1 is SGHVS, CDR2 FQNEAQ. The CDR3 sequence: CASSMTGSRNTIYF. The CDR3 bases are TGTGCCAGCAGCATGACAGGATCCCGAAACACCATATATTTT.

J is TRBJ2-1 and V is TRBV6-2 or TRBV6-3, with D maybe TRBD2 (6 bases). The V gene's germline CDR1 is MNHEY and CDR2 SVGEGT. The CDR3 contains 16 residues. V lost 6 bases and J lost 7, with 22 bases in between. CDR3 sequence reads: CASSPGLASVGNEQFF. DNA for the CDR3: TGTGCCAGCAGCCCTGGGTTGGCTAGCGTGGGGAATGAGCAGTTCTTC.

The rearrangement uses TRBV28 and TRBJ2-3; 11 bases are a match to TRBD2. The CDR3 has 13 residues. V lost 10 bases to trimming and J lost 5 bases; unmatched junction nucleotides: 5. Germline values: CDR1 MDHEN, CDR2 SYDVKM. The CDR3 region has the DNA TGTGCCACTAGCGGGAGGAGGGGAGATACGCAGTATTTT. It codes for CATSGRRGDTQYF.

The genes are TRBV5-8 and TRBJ1-2; D gene ambiguous. The length of the CDR3 is 11 residues. The V end lost 4 bases, the J end lost 5 bases, and 6 bases lay between the germline ends. Germline CDR1 and CDR2: SGHTS and YDEGEE. CDR3 in amino acids: CASSLVYGYTF. Here the CDR3 DNA reads TGTGCCAGCAGCCTGGTATATGGCTACACCTTC.

This clone was counted once. The V call is TRBV5-1, the J call TRBJ1-4; D gene uncertain. The CDR3 extends over 14 amino acids. V lost 3 bases to trimming and J lost 8 bases, with 14 bases between them. Per the germline V gene, CDR1 is SGHRS and CDR2 is YFSETQ. The CDR3 DNA follows: TGCGCCAGCAGCTCAAATCCTAAAACGGAAAAACTGTTTTTT. Its translation is CASSSNPKTEKLFF. The entire variable domain, with the rest obtained from reference TRBV5-1 and TRBJ1-4, is as follows: KAGVTQTPRYLIKTRGQQVTLSCSPISGHRSVSWYQQTPGQGLQFLFEYFSETQRNKGNFPGRFSGRQFSNSRSEMNVSTLELGDSALYLCASSSNPKTEKLFFGSGTQLSVL.

The rearrangement links TRBV5-4 to TRBJ2-3, with TRBD2 identical over 7 bases. CDR3 size: 15 residues. V lost 0 bases, J lost 1 base, and 2 bases stayed unmatched. The germline V gene has CDR1 SGHNT and CDR2 YYREEE (reference sequence). Written as DNA, the CDR3 is TGTGCCAGCAGCTTGGCTCTAGCGGGCACAGATACGCAGTATTTT. As protein: CASSLALAGTDTQYF. The full variable domain, rest sourced from reference TRBV5-4 and TRBJ2-3, is ETGVTQSPTHLIKTRGQQVTLRCSSQSGHNTVSWYQQALGQGPQFIFQYYREEENGRGNFPPRFSGLQFPNYSSELNVNALELDDSALYLCASSLALAGTDTQYFGPGTRLTVL.